Shown below are 2 T cell receptor beta chains from a single sample sequenced in a study of blood T cell repertoires in COVID-19. Clones were sequenced by immunoSEQ multiplex PCR, and TCRdb holds only the in-frame ones, with some missing. The sample lists about 130,000 clones, 85% occurring once. Sequencing was done on a sample of peripheral blood. Receptor source: a woman aged 80 or older with acute or convalescent COVID-19.

This chain joins TRBV27 and TRBJ1-2; TRBD1 matches 10 bases. Germline CDR1 MNHEY, CDR2 SMNVEV (reference sequence). The CDR3 spans 14 residues. With V trimmed by 6 bases and J by 8 bases, 9 bases remained unmatched. The CDR3 reads CASRGQGLAGGYTF. The DNA of the CDR3 is TGTGCCAGCAGGGGACAGGGGTTGGCGGGCGGCTACACCTTC.

The genes are TRBV28 and TRBJ1-5; D call uncertain. Looked up from germline, CDR1 is MDHEN and CDR2 is SYDVKM. V lost 5 bases to trimming and J lost 6 bases, with 14 bases between them. CDR3 size: 14 residues. As DNA, the CDR3 is TGTGCCAGCAGTCCCTGGGAGGGTGCTCAGCCCCAGCATTTT. It encodes CASSPWEGAQPQHF.